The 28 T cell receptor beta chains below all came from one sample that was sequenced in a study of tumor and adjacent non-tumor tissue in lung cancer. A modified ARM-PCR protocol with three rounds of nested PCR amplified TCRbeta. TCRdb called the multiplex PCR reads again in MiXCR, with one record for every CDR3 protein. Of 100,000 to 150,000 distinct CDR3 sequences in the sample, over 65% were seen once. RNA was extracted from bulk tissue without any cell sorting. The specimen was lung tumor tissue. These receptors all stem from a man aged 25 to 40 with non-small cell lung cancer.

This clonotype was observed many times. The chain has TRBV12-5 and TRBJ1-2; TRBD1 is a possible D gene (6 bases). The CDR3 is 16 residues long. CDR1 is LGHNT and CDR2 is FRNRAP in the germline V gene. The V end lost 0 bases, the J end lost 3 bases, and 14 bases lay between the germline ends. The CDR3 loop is CASGLVPPGADYGYTF. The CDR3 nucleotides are TGTGCTAGTGGTTTGGTACCCCCGGGGGCGGACTATGGCTACACCTTC.

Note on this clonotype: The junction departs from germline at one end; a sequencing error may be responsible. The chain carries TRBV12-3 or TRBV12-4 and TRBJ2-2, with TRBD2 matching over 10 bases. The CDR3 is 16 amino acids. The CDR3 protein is CASSLGLASNAGEMFF. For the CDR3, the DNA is TGTGCCAGCAGTTTGGGACTAGCGTCTAACGCCGGGGAGATGTTTTTT.

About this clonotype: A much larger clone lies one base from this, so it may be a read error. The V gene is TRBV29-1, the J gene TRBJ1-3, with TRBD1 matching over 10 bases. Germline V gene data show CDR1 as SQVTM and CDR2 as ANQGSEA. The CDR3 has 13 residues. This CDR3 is CSVYWTGGTTIYF. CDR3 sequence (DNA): TGCAGCGTTTATTGGACAGGGGGAACCACCATATATTTT.

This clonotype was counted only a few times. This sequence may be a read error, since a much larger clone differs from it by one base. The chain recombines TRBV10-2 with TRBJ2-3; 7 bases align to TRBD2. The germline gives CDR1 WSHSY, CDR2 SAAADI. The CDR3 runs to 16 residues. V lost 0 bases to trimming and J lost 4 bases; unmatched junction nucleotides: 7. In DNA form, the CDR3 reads TGCGCCAGCAGTGAGTCGACAAGCGGGAAGTCAGATACGCAGTATTTT. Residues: CASSESTSGKSDTQYF.

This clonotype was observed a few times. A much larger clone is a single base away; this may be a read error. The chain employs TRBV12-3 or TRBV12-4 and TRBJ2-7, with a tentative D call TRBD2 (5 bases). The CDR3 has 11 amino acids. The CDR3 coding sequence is TGTGCCAGCAGCCCCGGGAACGAGCAGTGCTTC. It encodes CASSPGNEQCF.

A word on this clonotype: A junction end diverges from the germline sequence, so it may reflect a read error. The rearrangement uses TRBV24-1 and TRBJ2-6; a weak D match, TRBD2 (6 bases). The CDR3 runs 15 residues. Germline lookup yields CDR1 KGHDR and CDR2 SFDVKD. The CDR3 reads CATSNPGLGDNVLTF. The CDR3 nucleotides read TGTGCCACCAGTAACCCGGGACTTGGGGACAACGTCCTGACTTTC.

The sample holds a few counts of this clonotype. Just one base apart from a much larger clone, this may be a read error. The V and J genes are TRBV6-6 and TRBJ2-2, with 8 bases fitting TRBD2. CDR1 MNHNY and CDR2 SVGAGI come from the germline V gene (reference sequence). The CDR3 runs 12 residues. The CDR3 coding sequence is TGTGTCAGCAGTTACGGGGGGGTGGAGCTGTTTTTT. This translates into CVSSYGGVELFF.

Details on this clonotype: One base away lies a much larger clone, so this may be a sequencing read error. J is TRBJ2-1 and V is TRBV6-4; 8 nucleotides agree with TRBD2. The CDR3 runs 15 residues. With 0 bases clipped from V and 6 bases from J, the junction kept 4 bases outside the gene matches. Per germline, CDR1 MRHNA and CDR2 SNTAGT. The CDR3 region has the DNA TGTGCCAGCAGTGACTCTATCGGGGGGGCCAATGAGCAGTTCTTC. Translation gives CASSDSIGGANEQFF.

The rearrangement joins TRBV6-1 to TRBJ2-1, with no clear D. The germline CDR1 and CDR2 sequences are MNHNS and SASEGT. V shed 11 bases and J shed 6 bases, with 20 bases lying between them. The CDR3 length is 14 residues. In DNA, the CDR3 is TGTGCCGCACTACAGCTGCCCAATGGCAATGAGCAGTTCTTC. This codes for CAALQLPNGNEQFF.

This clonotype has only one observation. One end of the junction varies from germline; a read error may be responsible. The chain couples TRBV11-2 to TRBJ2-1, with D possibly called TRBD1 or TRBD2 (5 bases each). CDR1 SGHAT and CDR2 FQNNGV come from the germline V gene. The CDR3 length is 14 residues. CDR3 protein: CTSSSRQRGTEQFF. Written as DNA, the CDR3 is TGTACCAGCAGCTCCCGCCAGAGAGGGACTGAGCAGTTCTTC.

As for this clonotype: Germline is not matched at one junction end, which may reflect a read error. In DNA form, the CDR3 reads TGTAGTGCTAGAGCCGACGGGTCGGACTACGAGCGGTACTTC. This sequence encodes CSARADGSDYERYF. The chain is built from TRBV20-1 and TRBJ2-7; D is perhaps TRBD2 (6 bases). CDR1 DFQATT and CDR2 SNEGSKA come from the germline V gene (reference sequence). The CDR3 spans 14 residues.

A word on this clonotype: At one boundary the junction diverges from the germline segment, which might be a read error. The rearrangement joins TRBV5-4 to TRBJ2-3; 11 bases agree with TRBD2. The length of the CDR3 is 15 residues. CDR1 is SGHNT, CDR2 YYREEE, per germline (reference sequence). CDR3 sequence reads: CTSSPPLAGVDTQYF. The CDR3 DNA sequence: TGTACCAGTAGCCCCCCACTAGCGGGAGTTGATACGCAGTATTTC.

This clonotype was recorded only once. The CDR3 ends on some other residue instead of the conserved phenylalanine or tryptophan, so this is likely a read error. The CDR3 is CASIFEHTDTQYL. DNA of the CDR3: TGTGCCAGCATCTTCGAGCACACAGATACGCAGTATTTA. The rearrangement joins TRBV11-1 to TRBJ2-3; D is unresolved. There are 13 residues in the CDR3. V lost 7 bases, J lost 2 bases, and 10 bases lay in between. The germline V gene has CDR1 SGHAT and CDR2 FQDESV (reference sequence).

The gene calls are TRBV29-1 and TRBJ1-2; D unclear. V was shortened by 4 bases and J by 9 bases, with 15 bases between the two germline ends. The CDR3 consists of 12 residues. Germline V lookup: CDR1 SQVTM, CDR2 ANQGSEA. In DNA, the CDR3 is TGCAGCGTTGGCCGCAGGAGGAATAGCTACACCTTC. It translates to CSVGRRRNSYTF.

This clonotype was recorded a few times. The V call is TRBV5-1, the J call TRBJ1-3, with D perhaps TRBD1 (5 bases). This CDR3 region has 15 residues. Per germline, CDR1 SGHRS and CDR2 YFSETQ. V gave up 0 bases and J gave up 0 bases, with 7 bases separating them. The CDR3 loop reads CASSLGDYSGNTIYF. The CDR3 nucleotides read TGCGCCAGCAGCTTGGGGGACTACTCTGGAAACACCATATATTTT.

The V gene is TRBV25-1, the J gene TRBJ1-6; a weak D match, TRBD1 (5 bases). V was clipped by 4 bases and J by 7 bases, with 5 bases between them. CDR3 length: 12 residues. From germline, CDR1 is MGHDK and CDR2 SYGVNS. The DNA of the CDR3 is TGTGCCAGCAGTGGGGGGAATTCACCCCTCCACTTT. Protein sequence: CASSGGNSPLHF.

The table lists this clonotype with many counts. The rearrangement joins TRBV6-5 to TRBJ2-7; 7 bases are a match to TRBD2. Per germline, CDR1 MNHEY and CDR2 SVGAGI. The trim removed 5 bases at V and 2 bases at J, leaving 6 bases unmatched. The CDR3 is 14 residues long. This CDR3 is CASSGRGPPYEQYF. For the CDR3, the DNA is TGTGCCAGCAGTGGGAGGGGCCCCCCCTACGAGCAGTACTTC.

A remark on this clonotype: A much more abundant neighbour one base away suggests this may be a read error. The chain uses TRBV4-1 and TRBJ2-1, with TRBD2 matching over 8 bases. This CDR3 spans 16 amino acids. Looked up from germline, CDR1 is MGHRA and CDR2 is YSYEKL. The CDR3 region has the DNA TGCGCCAGCAGCCAAATAGCGGGGAGCTCCTACAATGATCAGTTCTTC. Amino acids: CASSQIAGSSYNDQFF.

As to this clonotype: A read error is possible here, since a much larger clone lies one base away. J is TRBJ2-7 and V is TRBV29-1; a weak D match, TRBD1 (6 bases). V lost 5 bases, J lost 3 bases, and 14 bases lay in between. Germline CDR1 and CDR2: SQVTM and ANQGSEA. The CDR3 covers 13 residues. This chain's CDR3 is CSVQGCFSYEQYF. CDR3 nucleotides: TGCAGCGTTCAGGGGTGCTTCAGCTACGAGCAGTACTTC.

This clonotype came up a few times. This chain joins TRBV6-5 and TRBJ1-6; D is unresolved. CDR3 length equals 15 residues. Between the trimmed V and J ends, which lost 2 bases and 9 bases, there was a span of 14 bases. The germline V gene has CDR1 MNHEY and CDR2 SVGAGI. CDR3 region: CASSYRRVGGSPLHF. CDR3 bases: TGTGCCAGCAGTTACCGACGGGTGGGTGGTTCACCCCTCCACTTT.

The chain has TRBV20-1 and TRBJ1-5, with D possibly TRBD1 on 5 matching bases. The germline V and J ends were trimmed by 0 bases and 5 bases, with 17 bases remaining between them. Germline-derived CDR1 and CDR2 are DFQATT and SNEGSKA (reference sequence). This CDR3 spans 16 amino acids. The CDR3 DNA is TGCAGTGCTAGAGATGGAGTGACAGCTGGGTATCAGCCCCAGCATTTT. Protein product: CSARDGVTAGYQPQHF.

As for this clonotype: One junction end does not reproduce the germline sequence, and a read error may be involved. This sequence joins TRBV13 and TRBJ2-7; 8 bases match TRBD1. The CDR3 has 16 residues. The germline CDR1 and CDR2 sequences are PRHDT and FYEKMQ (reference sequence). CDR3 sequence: CVSSPQGQGLSYEQYF. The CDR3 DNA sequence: TGTGTCAGCAGCCCGCAAGGACAGGGTCTCTCCTACGAGCAGTACTTC.

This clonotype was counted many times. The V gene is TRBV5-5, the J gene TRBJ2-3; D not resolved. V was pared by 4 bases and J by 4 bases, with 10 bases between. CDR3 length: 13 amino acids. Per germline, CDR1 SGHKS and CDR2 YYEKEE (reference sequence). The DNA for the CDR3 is TGTGCCAGCAGCGTCCACCCCGCAGATACGCAGTATTTT. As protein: CASSVHPADTQYF. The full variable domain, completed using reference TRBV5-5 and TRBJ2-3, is DAGVTQSPTHLIKTRGQQVTLRCSPISGHKSVSWYQQVLGQGPQFIFQYYEKEERGRGNFPDRFSARQFPNYSSELNVNALLLGDSALYLCASSVHPADTQYFGPGTRLTVL.

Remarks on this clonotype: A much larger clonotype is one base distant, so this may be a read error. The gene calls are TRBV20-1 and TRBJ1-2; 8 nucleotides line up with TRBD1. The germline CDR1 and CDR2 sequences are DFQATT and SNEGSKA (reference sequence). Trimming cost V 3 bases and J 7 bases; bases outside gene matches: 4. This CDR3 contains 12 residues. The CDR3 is CSARTGDCGYTF. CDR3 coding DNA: TGCAGTGCTAGGACAGGGGACTGTGGCTACACCTTC.

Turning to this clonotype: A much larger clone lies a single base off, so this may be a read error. DNA for the CDR3: TGTGCCAGCATTTATCAGATCACAGATACGCAGTATTTT. Its translation is CASIYQITDTQYF. The chain combines TRBV5-5 with TRBJ2-3; D gene uncertain. CDR1 and CDR2 (germline): SGHKS, YYEKEE (reference sequence). With 6 bases removed from V and 2 bases from J, the gap between germline ends came to 10 bases. The CDR3 loop spans 13 amino acids.

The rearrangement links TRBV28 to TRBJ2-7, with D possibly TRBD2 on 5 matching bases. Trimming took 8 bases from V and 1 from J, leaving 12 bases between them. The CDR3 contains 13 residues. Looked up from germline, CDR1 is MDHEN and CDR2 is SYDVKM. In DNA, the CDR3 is TGTGCCAGCGTTCTACGGGGATCCTACGAGCAGTACTTC. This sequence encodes CASVLRGSYEQYF.

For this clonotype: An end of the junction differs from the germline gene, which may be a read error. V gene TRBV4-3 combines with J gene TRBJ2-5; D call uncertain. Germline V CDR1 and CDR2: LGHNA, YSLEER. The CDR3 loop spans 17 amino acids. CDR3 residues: CASCQGVGVVGKETQYF. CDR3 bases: TGCGCCAGCTGCCAAGGAGTTGGTGTGGTGGGAAAAGAGACCCAGTACTTC.

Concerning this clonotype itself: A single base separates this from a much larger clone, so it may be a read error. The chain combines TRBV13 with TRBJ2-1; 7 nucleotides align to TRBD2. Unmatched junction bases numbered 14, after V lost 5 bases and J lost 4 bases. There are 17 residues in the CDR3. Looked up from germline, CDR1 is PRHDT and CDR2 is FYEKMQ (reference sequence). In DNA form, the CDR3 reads TGTGCCAGCAGCCCGCACTCCACAAGAGCGGGGTACAATGAGCAGTTCTTC. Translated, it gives CASSPHSTRAGYNEQFF.